This T cell receptor beta chain was retrieved from a study of TIL therapy for anti-PD-1-resistant metastatic lung cancer. Study-wide context: Tumor harvest preceded PD-1/PD-L1 blockade, followed by nivolumab treatment. Most patients had lung adenocarcinoma.

Time point here: pre-treatment sample, taken before nivolumab and TIL therapy. Enrollment ran from 2017 to early 2020. The libraries were made with immunoSEQ v3. The data were produced by immunoSEQ multiplex PCR, yet TCRdb's version contains in-frame clones alone and is incomplete. The table lists tens of thousands of clones, around 79% of them singletons. Germline CDR1 SNHLY, CDR2 FYNNEI. The CDR3 spans 16 residues. Trimming took 4 bases from V and 5 from J, leaving 20 bases between them. J is TRBJ2-5 and V is TRBV2, with TRBD2 as a possible D gene (6 bases). This receptor was obtained from a man in his 70s with non-small cell lung cancer. Specimen: blood, collected at baseline. CDR3 sequence reads: CASSGGRRAGSETQYF. CDR3 coding DNA: TGTGCCAGCAGTGGGGGGAGGAGGGCCGGGTCGGAGACCCAGTACTTC.